This entry features one T cell receptor beta chain sequence. No antigen is known for it. The assay was immunoSEQ multiplex PCR, and TCRdb's table has in-frame clones only and misses some. The sample has 500,000 or so clones; roughly nine tenths are singletons. As to treatment: around 19 received Ad26.COV2.S at low or high dose, single or two shots; several received placebo; per-sample allocation not given. All samples were drawn on day 63, counting from the first vaccine or placebo injection. An Ad26 vector expressing Wuhan-strain SARS-CoV-2 spike constituted the vaccine. The entry originates in a study of Ad26.COV2.S vaccination and SARS-CoV-2 variants. Study observations and caveats: Individuals receiving vaccine had higher spike-specific TCR breadth than placebo recipients did.

This CDR3 comprises 10 residues. V lost 6 bases, J lost 7 bases, and 6 bases lay in between. CDR1 and CDR2 (germline): SNHLY, FYNNEI. The TCR originated in a person between 18 and 65 years old who received the Ad26.COV2.S COVID-19 vaccine or a placebo. Sequencing used peripheral blood, obtained in a trial of Ad26.COV2.S vaccine versus placebo. V usage is TRBV2 and J usage is TRBJ1-2; D gene ambiguous. The CDR3 DNA follows: TGTGCCAGCAGGCCTGCTGGCTACACCTTC. Protein product: CASRPAGYTF.